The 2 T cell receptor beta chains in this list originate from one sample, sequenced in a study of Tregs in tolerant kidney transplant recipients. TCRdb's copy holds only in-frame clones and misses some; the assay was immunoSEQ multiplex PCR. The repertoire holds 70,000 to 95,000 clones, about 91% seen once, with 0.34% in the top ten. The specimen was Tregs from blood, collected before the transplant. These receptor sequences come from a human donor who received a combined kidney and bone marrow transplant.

In DNA form, the CDR3 reads TGTGCCAGCAGCGTAGATCCGGTCGGGGAAAAACTGTTTTTT. As protein: CASSVDPVGEKLFF. The gene calls are TRBV9 and TRBJ1-4; D is unclear. Deletions cut 0 bases from V and 8 bases from J, with 11 bases between. Germline-derived CDR1 and CDR2 are SGDLS and YYNGEE. The CDR3 consists of 14 residues. Full variable domain (remainder filled in from reference TRBV9 and TRBJ1-4): DSGVTQTPKHLITATGQRVTLRCSPRSGDLSVYWYQQSLDQGLQFLIQYYNGEERAKGNILERFSAQQFPDLHSELNLSSLELGDSALYFCASSVDPVGEKLFFGSGTQLSVL.

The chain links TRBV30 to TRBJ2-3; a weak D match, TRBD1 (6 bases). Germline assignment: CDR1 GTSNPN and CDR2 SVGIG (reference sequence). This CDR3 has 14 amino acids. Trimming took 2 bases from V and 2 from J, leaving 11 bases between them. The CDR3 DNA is TGTGCCTGGAGTAGGGACACTTCCACAGATACGCAGTATTTT. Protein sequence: CAWSRDTSTDTQYF.